This entry lists 2 T cell receptor beta chains sequenced from one sample in a study of cytomegalovirus exposure and HLA in healthy donors. With 60 Vbeta and 13 Jbeta primers, the PCR was carried out. Assay: immunoSEQ multiplex PCR; the TCRdb copy retains only in-frame clones and omits some. The data hold about 170,000 clones, with approximately 80% observed a single time. Sequencing was done on a sample of PBMCs. The receptors come from a woman between 18 and 29 years old in good health and CMV-seropositive.

V gene TRBV10-3 combines with J gene TRBJ1-6; 8 bases map to TRBD1. In germline, CDR1 is ENHRY, CDR2 SYGVKD. The J segment lost 9 bases and the V segment lost 7 bases, leaving 8 bases of the junction unmatched. This CDR3 has 14 amino acids. The CDR3 region is CAITSTGEGSPLHF. DNA of the CDR3: TGTGCCATCACTTCGACAGGGGAGGGTTCACCCCTCCACTTT.

The V and J genes are TRBV6-5 and TRBJ2-2; D perhaps matches TRBD1 (6 bases). Germline CDR1 and CDR2: MNHEY and SVGAGI. The CDR3 covers 14 residues. Trimming took 6 bases from V and 4 from J, leaving 12 bases between them. The CDR3 reads CASRDRALTGELFF. DNA of the CDR3: TGTGCCAGCAGGGACAGAGCCCTCACCGGGGAGCTGTTTTTT.